Below are 9 T cell receptor beta chains sequenced from a single sample in a study of blood T cell repertoires in COVID-19. TCRdb's table, derived via immunoSEQ multiplex PCR, lists solely in-frame clones and lacks some. Of about 210,000 clones listed, 90% to 95% are singletons. Sequencing input: peripheral blood. The receptors derive from a man aged 25-40 years with acute or convalescent COVID-19.

This CDR3 is CASSLAGDTYYGYTF. CDR3 DNA sequence: TGTGCCAGCAGTTTGGCCGGGGATACATACTATGGCTACACCTTC. The V call is TRBV28, the J call TRBJ1-2; the D is unclear. The CDR3 runs 15 residues. V was trimmed by 3 bases and J by 3 bases, leaving 14 bases between them. CDR1 is MDHEN and CDR2 is SYDVKM in the germline V gene.

The CDR3 region is CSALTDTQYF. Here the CDR3 DNA reads TGCAGCGCTCTCACAGATACGCAGTATTTT. The chain carries TRBV29-1 and TRBJ2-3; D is uncertain. V was clipped by 7 bases and J by 2 bases, with 4 bases between them. CDR1 is SQVTM, CDR2 ANQGSEA, per germline. The CDR3 totals 10 residues.

The chain combines TRBV11-2 with TRBJ1-2; 8 bases fit TRBD1. Trimming cost V 1 base and J 4 bases; bases outside gene matches: 11. Germline CDR1 SGHAT, CDR2 FQNNGV. CDR3 length: 17 amino acids. As DNA, the CDR3 is TGTGCCAGCAGCTTAGGGGGAATCGGACAGGGACTCTATGGCTACACCTTC. It encodes CASSLGGIGQGLYGYTF.

Note on this clone: One junction end disagrees with the germline gene, perhaps due to a read error. The V and J genes are TRBV7-9 and TRBJ2-3; the match to TRBD2 covers 11 bases. The CDR3 covers 15 residues. Germline lookup yields CDR1 SEHNR and CDR2 FQNEAQ (reference sequence). The CDR3 DNA is TGTGCCAGCAGATTAGGGACTAGCGGTACAGATACGCAGTATTTT. Translating gives CASRLGTSGTDTQYF.

The rearrangement links TRBV28 to TRBJ2-7; 8 bases align to TRBD2. The length of the CDR3 is 18 residues. CDR1 is MDHEN, CDR2 SYDVKM, per germline. J was trimmed by 2 bases and V by 3 bases; bases with no gene match: 15. This chain's CDR3 is CASSFPSLAAHPPYEQYF. The CDR3 DNA sequence: TGTGCCAGCAGTTTTCCCTCACTAGCGGCCCACCCCCCCTACGAGCAGTACTTC.

The chain combines TRBV18 with TRBJ2-1; D is possibly TRBD1 (6 bases). Germline CDR1 is KGHSH and CDR2 is LQKENI. This CDR3 contains 17 residues. V was trimmed by 5 bases and J by 15 bases, leaving 32 bases between them. In DNA form, the CDR3 reads TGTGCCAGCTCAGTAGAGGGGGTCCGGACTCAGAGCTCCTGGCGGTTCTTC. Amino acid sequence: CASSVEGVRTQSSWRFF.

The chain uses TRBV6-4 and TRBJ2-1; 8 positions agree with TRBD2. V shed 5 bases and J 3 bases; nucleotides not matched to a gene: 9. The CDR3 totals 16 residues. Germline V gives CDR1 MRHNA, CDR2 SNTAGT. The CDR3 loop is CASSSESGGRYNEQFF. The CDR3 DNA is TGTGCCAGCAGTTCCGAGAGCGGGGGCCGCTACAATGAGCAGTTCTTC.

The J gene is TRBJ2-1, the V gene TRBV19; 9 bases are a match to TRBD2. Germline values: CDR1 LNHDA, CDR2 SQIVND (reference sequence). The CDR3 is 13 amino acids. Losses at the gene ends were 4 bases for V and 7 bases for J; bases not matched to a gene: 2. As DNA, the CDR3 is TGTGCCAGTAGTAAGGGACTAGCAAATGAGCAGTTCTTC. Protein: CASSKGLANEQFF.

As DNA, the CDR3 is TGTGCCAGCAGTTTACGTACAGGGTTCGGGGCCAACGTCCTGACTTTC. As protein: CASSLRTGFGANVLTF. The chain is built from TRBV27 and TRBJ2-6; D is perhaps TRBD1 (6 bases). V was shortened by 2 bases and J by 4 bases, with 12 bases between the two germline ends. CDR3 size: 16 residues. Germline V gives CDR1 MNHEY, CDR2 SMNVEV (reference sequence).